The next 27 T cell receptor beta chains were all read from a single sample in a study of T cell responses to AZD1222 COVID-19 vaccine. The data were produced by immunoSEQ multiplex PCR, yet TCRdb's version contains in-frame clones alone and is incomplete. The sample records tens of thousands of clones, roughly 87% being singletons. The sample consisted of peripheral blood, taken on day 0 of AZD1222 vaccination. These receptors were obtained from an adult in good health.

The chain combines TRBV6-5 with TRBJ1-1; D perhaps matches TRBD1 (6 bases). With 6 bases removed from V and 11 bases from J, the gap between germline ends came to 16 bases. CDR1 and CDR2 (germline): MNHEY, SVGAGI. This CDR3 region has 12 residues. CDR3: CASSRIRGEAFF. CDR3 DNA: TGTGCCAGCAGCAGAATAAGGGGGGAGGCTTTCTTT.

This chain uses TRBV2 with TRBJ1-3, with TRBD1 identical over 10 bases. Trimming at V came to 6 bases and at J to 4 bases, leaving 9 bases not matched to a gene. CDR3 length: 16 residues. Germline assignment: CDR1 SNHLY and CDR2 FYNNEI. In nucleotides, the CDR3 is TGTGCCAGCAGCCAAGGCGGGACAGGGGTAGGAAACACCATATATTTT. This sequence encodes CASSQGGTGVGNTIYF.

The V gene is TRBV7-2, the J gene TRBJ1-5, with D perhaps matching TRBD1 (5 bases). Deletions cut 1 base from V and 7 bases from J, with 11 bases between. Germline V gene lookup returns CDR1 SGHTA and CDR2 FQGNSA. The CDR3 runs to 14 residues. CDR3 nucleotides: TGTGCCAGCAGCTTAGACCCGGGGGGGCAGCCCCAGCATTTT. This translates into CASSLDPGGQPQHF.

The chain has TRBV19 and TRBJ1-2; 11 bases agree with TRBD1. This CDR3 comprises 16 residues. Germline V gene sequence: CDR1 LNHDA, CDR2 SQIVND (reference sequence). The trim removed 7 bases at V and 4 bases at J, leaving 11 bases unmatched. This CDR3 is CASTTTGTGGAYGYTF. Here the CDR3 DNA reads TGTGCCAGTACCACTACCGGGACAGGGGGAGCCTATGGCTACACCTTC.

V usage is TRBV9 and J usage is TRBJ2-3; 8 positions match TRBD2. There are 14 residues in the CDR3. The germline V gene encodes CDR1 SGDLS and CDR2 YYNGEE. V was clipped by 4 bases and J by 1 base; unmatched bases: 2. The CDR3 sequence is CASSQLAGTDTQYF. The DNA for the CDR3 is TGTGCCAGCAGCCAACTAGCGGGCACAGATACGCAGTATTTT.

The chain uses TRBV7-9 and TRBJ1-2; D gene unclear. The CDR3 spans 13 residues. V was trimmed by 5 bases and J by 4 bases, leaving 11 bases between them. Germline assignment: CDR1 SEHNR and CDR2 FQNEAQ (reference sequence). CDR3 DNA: TGTGCCAGCAGCCTGCTGGAGAGCTATGGCTACACCTTC. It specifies CASSLLESYGYTF.

The CDR3 here is CASSLAGSGDEQFF. The CDR3 nucleotides are TGTGCCAGCAGCTTAGCCGGGAGTGGCGATGAGCAGTTCTTC. The V gene is TRBV11-3, the J gene TRBJ2-1, with D possibly being TRBD2 (6 bases). V shed 1 base and J shed 8 bases, with 12 bases lying between them. Per germline, CDR1 SGHNT and CDR2 YENEEA. This CDR3 region has 14 residues.

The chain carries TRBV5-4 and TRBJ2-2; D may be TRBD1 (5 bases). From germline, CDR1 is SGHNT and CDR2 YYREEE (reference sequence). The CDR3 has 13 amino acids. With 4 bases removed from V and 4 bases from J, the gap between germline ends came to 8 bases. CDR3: CASSPGSTGELFF. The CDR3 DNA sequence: TGTGCCAGCAGCCCAGGGTCCACCGGGGAGCTGTTTTTT.

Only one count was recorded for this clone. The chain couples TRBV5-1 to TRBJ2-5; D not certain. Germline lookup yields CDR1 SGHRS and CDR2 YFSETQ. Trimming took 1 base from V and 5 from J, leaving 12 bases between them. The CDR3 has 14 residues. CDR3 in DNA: TGCGCCAGCAGCTTGAACCACATCGGGGAGACCCAGTACTTC. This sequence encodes CASSLNHIGETQYF.

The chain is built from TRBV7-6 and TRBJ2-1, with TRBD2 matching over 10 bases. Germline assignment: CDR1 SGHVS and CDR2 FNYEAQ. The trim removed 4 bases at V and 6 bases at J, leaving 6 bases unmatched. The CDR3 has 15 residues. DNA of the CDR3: TGTGCCAGCAGCTCCGTCGGGACTAGCGCCAATGAGCAGTTCTTC. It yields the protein CASSSVGTSANEQFF.

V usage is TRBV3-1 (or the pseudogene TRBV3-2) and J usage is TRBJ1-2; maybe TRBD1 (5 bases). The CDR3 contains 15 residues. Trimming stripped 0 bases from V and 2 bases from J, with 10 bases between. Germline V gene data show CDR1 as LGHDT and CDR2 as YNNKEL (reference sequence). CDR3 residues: CASSQESAGNYGYTF. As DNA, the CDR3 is TGTGCCAGCAGCCAAGAGTCTGCAGGGAACTATGGCTACACCTTC.

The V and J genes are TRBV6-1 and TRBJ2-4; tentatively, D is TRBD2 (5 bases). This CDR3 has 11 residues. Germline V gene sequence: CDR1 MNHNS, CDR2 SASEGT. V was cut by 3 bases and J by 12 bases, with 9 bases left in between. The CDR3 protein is CASSDRTHQYF. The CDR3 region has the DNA TGTGCCAGCAGTGACAGGACTCATCAGTACTTC.

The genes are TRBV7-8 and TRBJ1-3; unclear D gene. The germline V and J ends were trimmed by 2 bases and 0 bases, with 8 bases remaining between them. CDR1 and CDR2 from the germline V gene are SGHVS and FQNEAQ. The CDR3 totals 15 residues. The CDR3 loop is CASSLSGGSGNTIYF. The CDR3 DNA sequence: TGTGCCAGCAGCTTAAGTGGCGGCTCTGGAAACACCATATATTTT.

The CDR3 region is CASCRLNTEAFF. As DNA, the CDR3 is TGTGCCAGCTGCCGACTGAACACTGAAGCTTTCTTT. The chain is built from TRBV12-3 or TRBV12-4 and TRBJ1-1; D uncertain. V lost 8 bases, J lost 0 bases, and 7 bases lay in between. This CDR3 region has 12 residues.

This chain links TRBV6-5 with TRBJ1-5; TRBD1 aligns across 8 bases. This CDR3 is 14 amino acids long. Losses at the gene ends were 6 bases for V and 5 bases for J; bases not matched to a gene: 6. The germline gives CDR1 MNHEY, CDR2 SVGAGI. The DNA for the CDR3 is TGTGCCAGCAGAAGACAGGGGAGCGATCAGCCCCAGCATTTT. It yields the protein CASRRQGSDQPQHF.

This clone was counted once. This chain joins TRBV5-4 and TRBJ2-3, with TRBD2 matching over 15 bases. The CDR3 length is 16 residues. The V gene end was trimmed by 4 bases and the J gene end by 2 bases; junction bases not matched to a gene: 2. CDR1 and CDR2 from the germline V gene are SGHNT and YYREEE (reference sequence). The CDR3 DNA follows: TGTGCCAGCAGCGGGACTAGCGGGGGGTCCACAGATACGCAGTATTTT. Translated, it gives CASSGTSGGSTDTQYF.

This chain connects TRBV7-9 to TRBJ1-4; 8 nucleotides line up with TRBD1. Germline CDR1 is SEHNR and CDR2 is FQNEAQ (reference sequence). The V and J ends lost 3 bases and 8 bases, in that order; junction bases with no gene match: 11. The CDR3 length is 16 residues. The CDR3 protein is CASSLAGGASTEKLFF. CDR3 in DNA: TGTGCCAGCAGCTTGGCAGGGGGCGCTTCTACCGAAAAACTGTTTTTT.

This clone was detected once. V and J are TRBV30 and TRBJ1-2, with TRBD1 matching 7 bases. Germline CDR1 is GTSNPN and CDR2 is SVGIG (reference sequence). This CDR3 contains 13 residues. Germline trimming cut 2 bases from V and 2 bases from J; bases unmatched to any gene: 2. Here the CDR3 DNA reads TGTGCCTGGAGTAAGGGGGCGAACTATGGCTACACCTTC. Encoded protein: CAWSKGANYGYTF.

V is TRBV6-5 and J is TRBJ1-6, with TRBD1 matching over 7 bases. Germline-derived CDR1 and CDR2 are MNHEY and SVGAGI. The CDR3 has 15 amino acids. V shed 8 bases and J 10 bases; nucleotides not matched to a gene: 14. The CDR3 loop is CASGITRQGDSPLHF. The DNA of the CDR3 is TGTGCCAGCGGCATAACTAGACAGGGTGACTCACCCCTCCACTTT.

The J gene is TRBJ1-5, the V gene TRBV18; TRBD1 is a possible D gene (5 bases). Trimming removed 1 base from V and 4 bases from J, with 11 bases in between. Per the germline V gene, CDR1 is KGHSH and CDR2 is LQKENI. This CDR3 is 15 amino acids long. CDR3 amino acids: CASSPQGPGNQPQHF. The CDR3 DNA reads TGTGCCAGCTCACCACAGGGGCCTGGGAATCAGCCCCAGCATTTT.

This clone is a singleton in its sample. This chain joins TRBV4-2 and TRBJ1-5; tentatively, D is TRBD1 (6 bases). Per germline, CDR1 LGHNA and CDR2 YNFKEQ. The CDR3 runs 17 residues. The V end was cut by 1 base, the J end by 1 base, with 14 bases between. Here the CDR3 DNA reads TGTGCCAGCAGCCAAGCCGGACAGTCGGGGAGCAATCAGCCCCAGCATTTT. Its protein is CASSQAGQSGSNQPQHF.

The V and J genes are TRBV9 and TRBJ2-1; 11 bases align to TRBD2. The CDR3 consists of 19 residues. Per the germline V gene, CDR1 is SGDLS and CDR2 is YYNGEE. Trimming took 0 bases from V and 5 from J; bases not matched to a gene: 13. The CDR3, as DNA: TGTGCCAGCAGCGTAGGTAGTTTAGCGGGGGGGCTACGAGACAATGAGCAGTTCTTC. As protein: CASSVGSLAGGLRDNEQFF.

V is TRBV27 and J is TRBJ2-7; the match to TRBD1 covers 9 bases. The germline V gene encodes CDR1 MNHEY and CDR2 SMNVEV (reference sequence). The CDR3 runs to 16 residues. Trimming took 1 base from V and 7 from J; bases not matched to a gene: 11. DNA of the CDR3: TGTGCCAGCAGTTTATTATCAGGGACAGGGACGGGGGAGCAGTACTTC. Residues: CASSLLSGTGTGEQYF.

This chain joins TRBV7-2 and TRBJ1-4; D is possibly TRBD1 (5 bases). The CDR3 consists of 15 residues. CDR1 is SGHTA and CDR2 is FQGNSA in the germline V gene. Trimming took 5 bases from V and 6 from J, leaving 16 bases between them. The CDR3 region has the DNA TGTGCCAGCAGCCCGAGAAGCGGGGACGATGAAAAACTGTTTTTT. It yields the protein CASSPRSGDDEKLFF.

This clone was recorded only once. CDR3 coding DNA: TGTGCCAGCAGCCGGTACAACACTGAAGCTTTCTTT. Translated: CASSRYNTEAFF. The chain links TRBV7-2 to TRBJ1-1, with D unclear. Deletions cut 5 bases from V and 2 bases from J, with 6 bases between. Germline V gives CDR1 SGHTA, CDR2 FQGNSA. The length of the CDR3 is 12 residues.

CDR3 in amino acids: CASNPGRISGNTIYF. As DNA, the CDR3 is TGTGCCAGTAATCCGGGAAGAATCTCTGGAAACACCATATATTTT. This rearrangement joins TRBV19 to TRBJ1-3; unclear D gene. The V gene lost 7 bases and the J gene lost 0 bases, with 13 bases spanning the gap. The CDR3 contains 15 residues. Germline V gene sequence: CDR1 LNHDA, CDR2 SQIVND (reference sequence).

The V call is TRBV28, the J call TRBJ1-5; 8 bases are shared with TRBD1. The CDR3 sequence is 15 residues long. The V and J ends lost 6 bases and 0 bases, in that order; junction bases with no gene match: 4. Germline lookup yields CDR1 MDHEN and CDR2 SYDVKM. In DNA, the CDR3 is TGTGCCAGCAGCTCCGGGACAGGTAGCAATCAGCCCCAGCATTTT. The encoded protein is CASSSGTGSNQPQHF. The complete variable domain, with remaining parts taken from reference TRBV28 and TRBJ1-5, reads DVKVTQSSRYLVKRTGEKVFLECVQDMDHENMFWYRQDPGLGLRLIYFSYDVKMKEKGDIPEGYSVSREKKERFSLILESASTNQTSMYLCASSSGTGSNQPQHFGDGTRLSIL.